These 27 T cell receptor beta chains came from one sample sequenced in a study of blood T cells in healthy people across ages. The use of a sample-barcoded 5' primer and a J-beta primer mix characterized a second PCR of roughly 6 to 11 cycles. TCRdb passed the 5' RACE reads through MiXCR, listing each CDR3 protein once. The top ten clones hold roughly 10% of a sample with some 1.6 million distinct CDR3 sequences, roughly 32% of them seen once. Material for sequencing was blood. The receptors here all came from a woman under 40 in good health.

There are a few counts of this clonotype. V and J are TRBV4-2 and TRBJ2-6, with D maybe TRBD2 (5 bases). Trimming left V 0 bases short and J 2 bases short, with 11 bases between. Germline loops: CDR1 LGHNA, CDR2 YNFKEQ. This CDR3 has 17 amino acids. In DNA, the CDR3 is TGTGCCAGCAGCCAAGAAGCGGAGAGAGCTGGGGCCAACGTCCTGACTTTC. Its protein product is CASSQEAERAGANVLTF.

The chain employs TRBV7-7 and TRBJ2-5, with a tentative D call TRBD2 (6 bases). Trimming left V 5 bases short and J 2 bases short, with 18 bases between. The CDR3 has 16 residues. Germline-derived CDR1 and CDR2 are SSHAT and FNYEAQ (reference sequence). The CDR3 loop reads CASSRGTVVSQETQYF. The CDR3 DNA sequence: TGTGCCAGCAGCCGGGGGACGGTGGTTAGTCAAGAGACCCAGTACTTC.

The gene calls are TRBV4-2 and TRBJ2-5, with D possibly called TRBD1 or TRBD2 (6 bases each). There are 16 residues in the CDR3. V was trimmed by 4 bases and J by 5 bases, leaving 20 bases between them. Germline V CDR1 and CDR2: LGHNA, YNFKEQ. CDR3 in amino acids: CASSLGGRGRFETQYF. CDR3 DNA sequence: TGTGCCAGCAGCCTCGGGGGCAGGGGACGTTTCGAGACCCAGTACTTC.

The gene calls are TRBV4-1 and TRBJ1-4; D gene unclear. This CDR3 has 15 residues. Germline-derived CDR1 and CDR2 are MGHRA and YSYEKL. V lost 1 base, J lost 1 base, and 7 bases lay in between. This CDR3 reads CASSQVLGTNEKLFF. In nucleotides, the CDR3 is TGCGCCAGCAGCCAAGTTTTGGGAACTAATGAAAAACTGTTTTTT.

This rearrangement joins TRBV27 to TRBJ1-3; D remains ambiguous. Germline V CDR1 and CDR2: MNHEY, SMNVEV (reference sequence). There are 16 residues in the CDR3. Trimming took off 5 bases at V and 0 bases at J, with 14 bases between the two ends. CDR3 sequence: CASSVTPVNSGNTIYF. CDR3 in DNA: TGTGCCAGCAGTGTCACCCCTGTGAACTCTGGAAACACCATATATTTT.

This clonotype occurred once. The V call is TRBV5-1, the J call TRBJ1-1, with D possibly matching TRBD1 (5 bases). In germline, CDR1 is SGHRS, CDR2 YFSETQ. This CDR3 is 15 amino acids long. Trimming stripped 4 bases from V and 3 bases from J, with 16 bases between. The CDR3 protein is CASSPGGAPDTEAFF. CDR3 sequence (DNA): TGCGCCAGCAGCCCTGGGGGTGCGCCGGACACTGAAGCTTTCTTT.

The CDR3 DNA is TGCAGTGCTAGAATCCCCAGGGGCATTTACGAGCAGTACTTC. It is translated as CSARIPRGIYEQYF. V is TRBV20-1 and J is TRBJ2-7; D is possibly TRBD1 (6 bases). Looked up from germline, CDR1 is DFQATT and CDR2 is SNEGSKA (reference sequence). This CDR3 is built from 14 residues. The V and J ends lost 2 bases and 4 bases respectively, with 15 bases between them.

V usage is TRBV7-9 and J usage is TRBJ2-5; 8 nucleotides align to TRBD2. CDR1 and CDR2 (germline): SEHNR, FQNEAQ (reference sequence). V was clipped by 5 bases and J by 6 bases; unmatched bases: 8. The CDR3 is 14 amino acids. For the CDR3, the DNA is TGTGCCAGCAGCCCCTCCAGCGGGAGAAAGACCCAGTACTTC. Translating gives CASSPSSGRKTQYF.

This clonotype was picked up a small number of times. The rearrangement links TRBV6-2 or TRBV6-3 to TRBJ2-1; 9 bases are shared with TRBD2. The CDR3 has 16 residues. Unmatched junction bases numbered 9, after V lost 2 bases and J lost 7 bases. The V gene's germline CDR1 is MNHEY and CDR2 SVGEGT. The CDR3 reads CASSYAGLAGYNEQFF. The CDR3 DNA reads TGTGCCAGCAGTTACGCGGGCCTAGCGGGGTATAATGAGCAGTTCTTC.

The chain has TRBV2 and TRBJ2-5, with D perhaps TRBD1 or TRBD2 (6 bases each). The CDR3 spans 14 residues. Germline CDR1 and CDR2: SNHLY and FYNNEI. V gave up 7 bases and J gave up 4 bases, with 16 bases separating them. The CDR3 spells CASTRGGIVETQYF. In nucleotides, the CDR3 is TGTGCCAGCACTAGAGGGGGGATAGTAGAGACCCAGTACTTC.

This clonotype was seen many times. The V gene is TRBV29-1, the J gene TRBJ2-7, with D perhaps matching TRBD1 or TRBD2 (6 bases each). CDR1 is SQVTM, CDR2 ANQGSEA, per germline. The CDR3 is 15 amino acids. V was clipped by 6 bases and J by 2 bases, with 20 bases between them. CDR3 in amino acids: CSVASGRDITYEQYF. CDR3 nucleotide sequence: TGCAGCGTGGCCAGCGGGCGGGACATCACCTACGAGCAGTACTTC.

Only a few counts were recorded for this clonotype. The chain combines TRBV29-1 with TRBJ2-7; a possible D gene is TRBD2 (6 bases). Trimming cost V 4 bases and J 5 bases, with 18 bases left between them. Looked up from germline, CDR1 is SQVTM and CDR2 is ANQGSEA. This CDR3 contains 14 residues. CDR3 loop: CSVGRQTWGDEQYF. The DNA for the CDR3 is TGCAGCGTTGGGCGACAAACGTGGGGGGACGAGCAGTACTTC.

This clonotype was seen at least ten times. This rearrangement joins TRBV6-5 to TRBJ1-1, with 7 bases fitting TRBD1. This CDR3 is built from 13 residues. The germline CDR1 and CDR2 sequences are MNHEY and SVGAGI. Trimming at V came to 6 bases and at J to 4 bases, leaving 5 bases not matched to a gene. Written as DNA, the CDR3 is TGTGCCAGCAGGCCCCGACAGGGCACTGAAGCTTTCTTT. Its translation is CASRPRQGTEAFF.

The CDR3, as DNA: TGCAGCGTTGTATTCCGGGGATTTTTAGAGACCCAGTACTTC. It specifies CSVVFRGFLETQYF. This chain links TRBV29-1 with TRBJ2-5; a weak D match, TRBD2 (5 bases). Trimming took 4 bases from V and 4 from J, leaving 16 bases between them. The germline gives CDR1 SQVTM, CDR2 ANQGSEA. The CDR3 is 14 residues long.

This clonotype was observed a few times. This chain connects TRBV4-2 to TRBJ2-7; D might be TRBD2 (6 bases). This CDR3 spans 13 amino acids. Germline CDR1 is LGHNA and CDR2 is YNFKEQ. Between the trimmed V and J ends, which lost 4 bases and 5 bases, there was a span of 12 bases. CDR3 nucleotide sequence: TGTGCCAGCAGCCGGGACTCGGGCCACGAGCAGTACTTC. Translated, it gives CASSRDSGHEQYF.

The rearrangement joins TRBV7-6 to TRBJ1-4; D gene unclear. The CDR3 consists of 17 residues. Per germline, CDR1 SGHVS and CDR2 FNYEAQ. The V and J ends lost 2 bases and 0 bases respectively, with 13 bases between them. The chain's CDR3 is CASSLLTLKSTNEKLFF. In DNA, the CDR3 is TGTGCCAGCAGCTTATTGACCCTAAAATCAACTAATGAAAAACTGTTTTTT.

Points on this clonotype: Sequence at one end of the junction differs from germline and may be a read error. The chain combines TRBV6-2 or TRBV6-3 with TRBJ2-3; TRBD2 might be the D (6 bases). The CDR3 is made up of 14 amino acids. Germline V lookup: CDR1 MNHEY, CDR2 SVGEGT. The CDR3 bases are TGTGCCTGCAGTTACGGGGGATACACAGATACGCAGTATTTT. Translating gives CACSYGGYTDTQYF.

CDR3 bases: TGCGCCAGCAGCCAAGTACCCTCCACCGGGGGGAGGGTAAGCGGGGCCAACGTCCTGACTTTC. This translates into CASSQVPSTGGRVSGANVLTF. V usage is TRBV4-1 and J usage is TRBJ2-6, with 7 bases lining up with TRBD2. The germline gives CDR1 MGHRA, CDR2 YSYEKL. The CDR3 contains 21 residues. V was pared by 1 base and J by 4 bases, with 19 bases of the junction left unmatched.

The rearrangement links TRBV27 to TRBJ2-2, with no clear D. The V gene lost 6 bases and the J gene lost 4 bases, with 12 bases spanning the gap. CDR1 is MNHEY, CDR2 SMNVEV, per germline (reference sequence). The CDR3 loop spans 14 amino acids. Written as DNA, the CDR3 is TGTGCCAGCAGCGAACGACCACCCACCGGGGAGCTGTTTTTT. Protein: CASSERPPTGELFF.

The V call is TRBV4-1, the J call TRBJ2-7; D could derive from TRBD1 or TRBD2 (5 bases each). CDR3 length equals 14 residues. Germline CDR1 and CDR2: MGHRA and YSYEKL. Trimming pared 1 base from V and 7 bases from J, leaving 14 bases between. CDR3 bases: TGCGCCAGCAGCCAAGTGAGGGGAAGGAATGAGCAGTACTTC. Encoded protein: CASSQVRGRNEQYF.

This clonotype was counted only a few times. This rearrangement joins TRBV6-5 to TRBJ2-1; 10 nucleotides line up with TRBD2. Germline loops: CDR1 MNHEY, CDR2 SVGAGI. The CDR3 extends over 19 amino acids. Trimming took 0 bases from V and 9 from J; bases not matched to a gene: 17. The CDR3 sequence: CASSYSVGRGSSGRSEQFF. The CDR3, as DNA: TGTGCCAGCAGTTACTCGGTTGGCAGGGGATCTAGCGGGAGAAGTGAGCAGTTCTTC.

This rearrangement joins TRBV12-3 or TRBV12-4 to TRBJ2-1; perhaps TRBD2 as D (6 bases). The CDR3 runs to 15 residues. V was cut by 6 bases and J by 5 bases, with 17 bases left in between. CDR3 nucleotide sequence: TGTGCCAGCAGCCCGGGACTTAGCCTCCACAATGAGCAGTTCTTC. The encoded protein is CASSPGLSLHNEQFF.

This chain joins TRBV12-3 or TRBV12-4 and TRBJ2-3; unclear D gene. V was trimmed by 5 bases and J by 0 bases, leaving 12 bases between them. The CDR3 covers 15 residues. CDR3 protein: CASSPLGRSTDTQYF. In nucleotides, the CDR3 is TGTGCCAGCAGTCCATTAGGCCGTAGCACAGATACGCAGTATTTT.

With respect to this clonotype: The junction departs from germline at one end; a sequencing error may be responsible. J is TRBJ2-7 and V is TRBV12-3 or TRBV12-4; 11 bases agree with TRBD2. Judging by the DNA end, TRBJ2-5 fits better; the J call may be wrong. CDR3 size: 16 residues. The CDR3 DNA reads TGTGCCGGCAGTTCCACTAGCGGGGGTGATCAAGAGACCCAGTACTTC. Amino acids: CAGSSTSGGDQETQYF.

This clonotype occurred many times. The chain joins TRBV29-1 to TRBJ2-1; 8 bases agree with TRBD1. Germline V gives CDR1 SQVTM, CDR2 ANQGSEA. The CDR3 totals 19 residues. Trimming removed 7 bases from V and 1 base from J; junction bases left unmatched: 21. CDR3 amino acids: CSGFGVGTGREMSYNEQFF. The CDR3 DNA reads TGCAGCGGCTTCGGGGTGGGGACAGGTCGGGAAATGTCCTACAATGAGCAGTTCTTC.

The V and J genes are TRBV5-4 and TRBJ2-5, with TRBD2 matching over 11 bases. Trimming at V came to 5 bases and at J to 0 bases, leaving 9 bases not matched to a gene. This CDR3 is built from 17 residues. Germline V lookup: CDR1 SGHNT, CDR2 YYREEE (reference sequence). The CDR3 DNA follows: TGTGCCAGCAGGCCTGAGTTAGCGGGAGGGAACCAAGAGACCCAGTACTTC. This codes for CASRPELAGGNQETQYF.

This clonotype was picked up a small number of times. Here the CDR3 DNA reads TGCGCCAGCAGCCATGCGACCAGCGGGAGTTTTTCGTTACACGAGCAGTACTTC. Translation gives CASSHATSGSFSLHEQYF. The chain recombines TRBV4-1 with TRBJ2-7; 8 nucleotides match TRBD2. Germline V gives CDR1 MGHRA, CDR2 YSYEKL. V lost 3 bases, J lost 5 bases, and 18 bases stayed unmatched. The CDR3 loop spans 18 amino acids.